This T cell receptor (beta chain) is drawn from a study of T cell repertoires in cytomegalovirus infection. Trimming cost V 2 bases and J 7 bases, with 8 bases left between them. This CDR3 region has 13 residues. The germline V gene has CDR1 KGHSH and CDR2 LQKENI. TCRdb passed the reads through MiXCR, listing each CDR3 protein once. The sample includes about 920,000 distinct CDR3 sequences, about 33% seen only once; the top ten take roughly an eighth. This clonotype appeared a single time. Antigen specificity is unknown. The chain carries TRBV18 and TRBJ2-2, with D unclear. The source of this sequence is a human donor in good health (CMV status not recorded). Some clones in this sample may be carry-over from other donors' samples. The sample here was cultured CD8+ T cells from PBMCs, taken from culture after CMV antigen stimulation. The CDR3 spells CASSPEAYGELFF. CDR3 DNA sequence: TGTGCCAGCTCACCAGAGGCTTACGGGGAGCTGTTTTTT. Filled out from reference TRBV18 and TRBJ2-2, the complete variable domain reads NAGVMQNPRHLVRRRGQEARLRCSPMKGHSHVYWYRQLPEEGLKFMVYLQKENIIDESGMPKERFSAEFPKEGPSILRIQQVVRGDSAAYFCASSPEAYGELFFGEGSRLTVL.